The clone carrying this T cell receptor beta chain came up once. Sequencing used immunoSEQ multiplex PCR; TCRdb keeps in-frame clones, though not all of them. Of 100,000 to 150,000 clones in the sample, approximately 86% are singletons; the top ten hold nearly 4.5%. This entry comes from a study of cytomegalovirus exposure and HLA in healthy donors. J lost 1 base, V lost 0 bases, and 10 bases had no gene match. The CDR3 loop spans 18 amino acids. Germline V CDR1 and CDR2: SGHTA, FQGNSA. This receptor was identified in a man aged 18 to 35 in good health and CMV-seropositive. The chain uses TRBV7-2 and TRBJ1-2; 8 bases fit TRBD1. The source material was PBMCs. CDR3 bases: TGTGCCAGCAGCTTAGCGCTGACAGGGGCGAGGGATAACTATGGCTACACCTTC. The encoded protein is CASSLALTGARDNYGYTF.